The rows below give T cell receptor beta chains drawn from one sample of a study of T cell responses to AZD1222 COVID-19 vaccine. Only in-frame clones appear in the TCRdb table, and some are missing; sequencing was by immunoSEQ multiplex PCR. Among roughly 160,000 clones listed, approximately 90% were seen once. Specimen: peripheral blood, collected on day 0 of AZD1222 vaccination. The origin of the receptors is an adult in good health. Each CDR3 is given with its conserved first and last residue. The D gene is left open where the match is weak. Expanded clones are given a class, and other clones once, few, many or no size at all.

TRBV9	NA	TRBJ2-2	TRBD1	CASSLGTVKNTGELFF	TGTGCCAGCAGCTTGGGGACAGTTAAGAACACCGGGGAGCTGTTTTTT
TRBV27	NA	TRBJ2-3	NA	CASSSLFSWDRDTQYF	TGTGCCAGCAGTTCCCTCTTTAGTTGGGACCGAGATACGCAGTATTTT
TRBV9	NA	TRBJ1-6	NA	CASSVGGKSNSPLHF	TGTGCCAGCAGCGTAGGTGGGAAATCTAATTCACCCCTCCACTTT
TRBV6-2/TRBV6-3	once	TRBJ1-5	NA	CASSYSGVGQPQHF	TGTGCCAGCAGTTACTCAGGGGTTGGTCAGCCCCAGCATTTT
TRBV7-6	NA	TRBJ1-2	NA	CASSLNNFGGTGYTF	TGTGCCAGCAGCTTAAACAACTTCGGGGGGACTGGCTACACCTTC
TRBV6-5	NA	TRBJ1-2	NA	CASKTGMGGGYGYTF	TGTGCCAGCAAAACAGGGATGGGGGGAGGCTATGGCTACACCTTC
TRBV6-5	NA	TRBJ1-2	TRBD1	CASRDRGRDGYTF	TGTGCCAGCAGGGACAGGGGGCGCGATGGCTACACCTTC
TRBV7-9	NA	TRBJ1-2	NA	CASSLSQVNYGYTF	TGTGCCAGCAGCTTATCTCAGGTTAACTATGGCTACACCTTC
TRBV7-9	NA	TRBJ1-1	TRBD1	CASSLGQGGLTEAFF	TGTGCCAGCAGCTTAGGACAGGGGGGTCTCACTGAAGCTTTCTTT
TRBV4-1	NA	TRBJ1-2	NA	CASSQERKGIANYGYTF	TGCGCCAGCAGCCAAGAACGTAAGGGAATAGCTAACTATGGCTACACCTTC
TRBV19	NA	TRBJ1-1	TRBD1	CASSTNRGDTEAFF	TGTGCCAGTAGTACTAACAGGGGTGACACTGAAGCTTTCTTT
TRBV28	NA	TRBJ1-4	TRBD1	CASTTTGTNEKLFF	TGTGCCAGCACAACGACAGGGACTAATGAAAAACTGTTTTTT
TRBV11-3	NA	TRBJ2-7	NA	CASSDYRDSSYEQYF	TGTGCCAGCAGCGACTACAGGGATAGCTCCTACGAGCAGTACTTC
TRBV7-9	NA	TRBJ1-2	NA	CASSLETPGLGGGYTF	TGTGCCAGCAGCTTAGAAACCCCAGGGCTCGGAGGTGGCTACACCTTC
TRBV10-3	few	TRBJ2-7	TRBD1	CAISLGQGSYEQYF	TGTGCCATCAGCCTTGGACAGGGTTCCTACGAGCAGTACTTC
TRBV11-3	NA	TRBJ2-5	TRBD1	CASSSRTGKTLETQYF	TGTGCCAGCAGCTCGCGGACAGGGAAAACTTTAGAGACCCAGTACTTC
TRBV28	NA	TRBJ1-6	NA	CASSYGQYGNSPLHF	TGTGCCAGCAGTTACGGACAGTACGGGAATTCACCCCTCCACTTT
TRBV5-1	NA	TRBJ2-1	TRBD2	CASSLVDGGYNEQFF	TGCGCCAGCAGCTTGGTGGACGGGGGGTACAATGAGCAGTTCTTC
TRBV24-1	NA	TRBJ2-3	TRBD1	CATSQGAIDTQYF	TGTGCCACCTCCCAGGGGGCAATAGATACGCAGTATTTT
TRBV30	NA	TRBJ1-6	NA	CAWSELQGHNSPLHF	TGTGCCTGGAGTGAGCTTCAGGGCCATAATTCACCCCTCCACTTT
TRBV14	NA	TRBJ2-1	TRBD2	CASRPTSGDTYNEQFF	TGTGCCAGCAGGCCGACTAGCGGGGATACCTACAATGAGCAGTTCTTC
TRBV3-1/TRBV3-2	NA	TRBJ2-3	NA	CASSQEALNRVGTTDTQYF	TGTGCCAGCAGCCAAGAAGCGCTTAATCGTGTGGGTACCACAGATACGCAGTATTTT
TRBV23-1	NA	TRBJ2-5	NA	CASAGAISAQYF	TGCGCCAGCGCTGGGGCCATAAGTGCCCAGTACTTC
TRBV19	once	TRBJ1-3	NA	CASSPDQTGNTIYF	TGTGCCAGTAGCCCAGACCAAACTGGAAACACCATATATTTT
TRBV7-2	NA	TRBJ1-2	NA	CASSLVTGLLGDGYTF	TGTGCCAGCAGCTTAGTGACAGGCCTCCTCGGAGATGGCTACACCTTC
TRBV11-2	NA	TRBJ1-6	NA	CASSLTLSSLHF	TGTGCCAGCAGCTTAACACTGTCATCCCTCCACTTT
TRBV6-5	NA	TRBJ1-5	NA	CASRAEYSNQPQHF	TGTGCCAGCAGGGCGGAGTATAGCAATCAGCCCCAGCATTTT
TRBV6-5	NA	TRBJ1-2	NA	CASSSGGLYGYTF	TGTGCCAGCAGTTCGGGGGGACTCTATGGCTACACCTTC
TRBV19	NA	TRBJ1-2	TRBD1	CASNTGQGYGYTF	TGTGCCAGTAATACGGGACAGGGTTATGGCTACACCTTC
TRBV10-3	NA	TRBJ2-2	TRBD2	CAISESLAGPTGELFF	TGTGCCATCAGTGAGTCTTTAGCGGGGCCCACCGGGGAGCTGTTTTTT
TRBV19	NA	TRBJ1-5	TRBD1	CASRRTGARSNQPQHF	TGTGCCAGTAGGAGGACAGGGGCTAGAAGCAATCAGCCCCAGCATTTT
TRBV5-1	NA	TRBJ1-2	NA	CASSPGSNYGYTF	TGCGCCAGCAGCCCGGGATCTAACTATGGCTACACCTTC
TRBV6-1	NA	TRBJ1-2	NA	CASSEVRGDYGYTF	TGTGCCAGCAGTGAAGTTCGGGGGGACTATGGCTACACCTTC
TRBV4-1	NA	TRBJ2-1	NA	CASSQSPAGIHEQFF	TGCGCCAGCAGCCAAAGCCCCGCCGGCATCCATGAGCAGTTCTTC
TRBV19	few	TRBJ1-5	TRBD1	CASSSDRGYSNQPQHF	TGTGCCAGTAGTTCGGACAGGGGCTATAGCAATCAGCCCCAGCATTTT
TRBV19	NA	TRBJ2-2	NA	CASSKSANTGELFF	TGTGCCAGTAGTAAGTCAGCGAACACCGGGGAGCTGTTTTTT
TRBV7-6	NA	TRBJ1-5	NA	CASSSQVDQPQHF	TGTGCCAGCAGCTCCCAGGTGGATCAGCCCCAGCATTTT
TRBV6-5	NA	TRBJ1-2	NA	CATSFSGEDYGYTF	TGTGCCACCTCCTTTTCCGGGGAGGACTATGGCTACACCTTC
TRBV11-1	once	TRBJ2-5	NA	CASSPGLQETQYF	TGTGCCAGCAGCCCCGGACTACAAGAGACCCAGTACTTC
TRBV7-6	NA	TRBJ1-6	TRBD1	CASRLSTGPNSPLHF	TGTGCCAGCAGACTTTCGACAGGGCCTAATTCACCCCTCCACTTT
TRBV24-1	NA	TRBJ2-2	TRBD1	CATSDLDRGRPRDGGNTGELFF	TGTGCCACCAGTGATTTGGACAGGGGGCGCCCACGTGACGGGGGGAACACCGGGGAGCTGTTTTTT
TRBV19	NA	TRBJ1-5	TRBD1	CASSGTGDQPQHF	TGTGCCAGTAGCGGGACAGGGGATCAGCCCCAGCATTTT
TRBV19	NA	TRBJ1-5	NA	CASSIFFSGTQPQHF	TGTGCCAGTAGTATCTTTTTTTCAGGCACCCAGCCCCAGCATTTT
TRBV5-1	NA	TRBJ2-5	TRBD1	CASAIQGAGETQYF	TGCGCCAGCGCAATTCAGGGGGCGGGGGAGACCCAGTACTTC
TRBV5-1	NA	TRBJ2-7	NA	CASSPRLGKETHEQYF	TGCGCCAGCAGCCCTAGACTTGGGAAGGAAACGCACGAGCAGTACTTC
TRBV7-9	NA	TRBJ1-2	NA	CASSRTGPGGYTF	TGTGCCAGCAGCCGGACCGGGCCGGGGGGCTACACCTTC
TRBV7-3	NA	TRBJ1-2	NA	CASSLSRGDGYTF	TGTGCCAGCAGCCTCAGTAGGGGCGATGGCTACACCTTC
TRBV7-8	NA	TRBJ1-2	NA	CASSLVGPGGYGYTF	TGTGCCAGCAGCTTAGTGGGTCCGGGCGGATATGGCTACACCTTC
TRBV5-1	NA	TRBJ1-2	NA	CASSLGSTTNYGYTF	TGCGCCAGCAGCTTGGGGTCGACCACGAACTATGGCTACACCTTC
TRBV19	NA	TRBJ1-5	NA	CAVGDRSNQPQHF	TGTGCCGTCGGGGACCGGTCCAATCAGCCCCAGCATTTT
TRBV4-2	NA	TRBJ1-2	NA	CASSSRGGRAVFYGYTF	TGTGCCAGCAGCTCAAGAGGTGGCAGGGCAGTCTTTTATGGCTACACCTTC
TRBV9	NA	TRBJ2-1	TRBD2	CASSVGRLAGVSYNEQFF	TGTGCCAGCAGCGTAGGTCGGCTAGCGGGGGTCTCCTACAATGAGCAGTTCTTC
TRBV7-9	once	TRBJ2-7	NA	CASSRAEREQYF	TGTGCCAGCAGCCGTGCAGAGCGCGAGCAGTACTTC
TRBV12-3/TRBV12-4	NA	TRBJ1-6	NA	CASSLESNSPLHF	TGTGCCAGCAGTTTAGAGTCGAATTCACCCCTCCACTTT